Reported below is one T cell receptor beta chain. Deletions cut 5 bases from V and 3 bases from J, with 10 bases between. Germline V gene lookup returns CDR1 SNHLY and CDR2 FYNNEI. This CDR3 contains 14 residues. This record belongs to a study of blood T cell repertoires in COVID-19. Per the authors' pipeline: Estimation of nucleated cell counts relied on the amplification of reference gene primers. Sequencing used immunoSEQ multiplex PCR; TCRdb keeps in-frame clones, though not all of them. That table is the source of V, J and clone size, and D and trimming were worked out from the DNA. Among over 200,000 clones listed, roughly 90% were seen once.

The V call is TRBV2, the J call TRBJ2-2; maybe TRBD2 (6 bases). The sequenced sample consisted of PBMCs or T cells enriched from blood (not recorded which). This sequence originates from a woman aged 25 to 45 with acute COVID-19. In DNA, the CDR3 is TGTGCCAGCAGTCGGCAGCGGGACACCGGGGAGCTGTTTTTT. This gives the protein CASSRQRDTGELFF.